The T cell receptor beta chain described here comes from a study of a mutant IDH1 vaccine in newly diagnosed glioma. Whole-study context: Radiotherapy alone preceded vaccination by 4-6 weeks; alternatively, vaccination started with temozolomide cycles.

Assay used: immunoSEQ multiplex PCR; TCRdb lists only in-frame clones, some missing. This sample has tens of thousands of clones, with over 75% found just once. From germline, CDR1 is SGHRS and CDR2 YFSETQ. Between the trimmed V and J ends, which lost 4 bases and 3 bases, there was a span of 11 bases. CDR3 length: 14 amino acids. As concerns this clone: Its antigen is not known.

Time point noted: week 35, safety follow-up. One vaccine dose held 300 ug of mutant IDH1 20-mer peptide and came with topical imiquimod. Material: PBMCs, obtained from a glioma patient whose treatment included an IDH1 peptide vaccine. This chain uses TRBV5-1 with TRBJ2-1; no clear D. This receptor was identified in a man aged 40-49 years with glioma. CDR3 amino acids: CASSQYRNYNEQFF. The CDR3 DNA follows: TGCGCCAGCAGCCAATACCGTAACTACAATGAGCAGTTCTTC. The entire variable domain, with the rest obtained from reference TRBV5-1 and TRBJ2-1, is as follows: KAGVTQTPRYLIKTRGQQVTLSCSPISGHRSVSWYQQTPGQGLQFLFEYFSETQRNKGNFPGRFSGRQFSNSRSEMNVSTLELGDSALYLCASSQYRNYNEQFFGPGTRLTVL.